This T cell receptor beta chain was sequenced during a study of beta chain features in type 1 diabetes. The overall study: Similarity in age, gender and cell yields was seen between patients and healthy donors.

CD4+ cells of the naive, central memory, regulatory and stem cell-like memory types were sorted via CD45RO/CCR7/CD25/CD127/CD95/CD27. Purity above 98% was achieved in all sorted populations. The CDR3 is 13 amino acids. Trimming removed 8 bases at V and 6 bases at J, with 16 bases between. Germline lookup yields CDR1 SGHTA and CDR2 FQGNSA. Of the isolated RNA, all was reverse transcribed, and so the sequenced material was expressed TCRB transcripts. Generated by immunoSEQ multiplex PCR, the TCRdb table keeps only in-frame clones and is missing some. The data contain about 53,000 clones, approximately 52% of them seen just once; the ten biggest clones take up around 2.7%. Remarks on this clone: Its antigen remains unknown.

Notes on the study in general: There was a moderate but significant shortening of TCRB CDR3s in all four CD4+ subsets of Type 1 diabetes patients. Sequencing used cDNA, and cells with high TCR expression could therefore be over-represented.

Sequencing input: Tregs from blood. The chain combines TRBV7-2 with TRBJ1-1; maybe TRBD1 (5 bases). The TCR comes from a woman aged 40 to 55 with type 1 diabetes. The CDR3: CASGRVTMAEAFF. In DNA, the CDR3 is TGTGCCAGCGGCAGGGTCACAATGGCTGAAGCTTTCTTT. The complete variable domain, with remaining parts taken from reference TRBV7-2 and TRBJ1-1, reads GAGVSQSPSNKVTEKGKDVELRCDPISGHTALYWYRQSLGQGLEFLIYFQGNSAPDKSGLPSDRFSAERTGGSVSTLTIQRTQQEDSAVYLCASGRVTMAEAFFGQGTRLTVV.